The 29 T cell receptor beta chains in this list originate from one sample, sequenced in a study of T-cell reconstitution after alpha-beta-depleted transplantation in children. A library of TCRbeta sequences, prepared with unique molecular identifiers, was generated. A single record per CDR3 protein comes from TCRdb applying MiXCR to the PCR reads. The sample records a few hundred thousand distinct CDR3 sequences, roughly 14% being singletons. The specimen comprised PBMCs, sampled from the stem cell graft. The receptors were sampled from a human donor who donated a stem cell graft to a child with Fanconi anemia.

This clonotype was seen a handful of times. The chain carries TRBV13 and TRBJ1-2; 7 bases are a match to TRBD1. This CDR3 region has 14 residues. V was pared by 7 bases and J by 3 bases, with 8 bases of the junction left unmatched. Germline CDR1 PRHDT, CDR2 FYEKMQ (reference sequence). The chain's CDR3 is CASTQDRTHYGYTF. The CDR3 DNA reads TGTGCCAGCACCCAGGACAGGACCCACTATGGCTACACCTTC.

This clonotype occurred a few times. The V gene is TRBV18, the J gene TRBJ2-5; no firm D call. Germline assignment: CDR1 KGHSH and CDR2 LQKENI. This CDR3 region has 13 residues. V was clipped by 2 bases and J by 1 base, with 5 bases between them. The CDR3 here is CASSPNPQETQYF. DNA of the CDR3: TGTGCCAGCTCACCAAATCCCCAAGAGACCCAGTACTTC.

This clonotype has at least ten counts. The J gene is TRBJ1-1, the V gene TRBV27, with TRBD1 identical over 9 bases. V gave up 4 bases and J gave up 5 bases; unmatched junction bases: 2. This CDR3 is built from 13 residues. CDR1 MNHEY and CDR2 SMNVEV come from the germline V gene (reference sequence). In nucleotides, the CDR3 is TGTGCCAGCAGTTGGACAGGGGAAACTGAAGCTTTCTTT. Translating it yields CASSWTGETEAFF.

Notes on this clonotype: This may be a read error, as it is one base from a much larger clone. CDR3 sequence reads: CSARGLAGGNEKFF. The CDR3 DNA sequence: TGCAGTGCTAGAGGACTAGCGGGGGGCAATGAGAAGTTCTTC. This chain joins TRBV20-1 and TRBJ2-1, with TRBD2 matching over 13 bases. Germline lookup yields CDR1 DFQATT and CDR2 SNEGSKA (reference sequence). The CDR3 covers 14 residues.

There are a few counts of this clonotype. The CDR3 spells CASSPPGWGGTDTQYF. The CDR3, as DNA: TGTGCCAGCAGCCCGCCGGGGTGGGGCGGGACAGATACGCAGTATTTT. The chain employs TRBV7-9 and TRBJ2-3; tentatively, D is TRBD1 or TRBD2 (5 bases each). CDR1 is SEHNR and CDR2 is FQNEAQ in the germline V gene (reference sequence). CDR3 size: 16 residues. V shed 5 bases and J shed 3 bases, with 18 bases lying between them. The complete variable domain, with remaining parts taken from reference TRBV7-9 and TRBJ2-3, reads DTGVSQNPRHKITKRGQNVTFRCDPISEHNRLYWYRQTLGQGPEFLTYFQNEAQLEKSRLLSDRFSAERPKGSFSTLEIQRTEQGDSAMYLCASSPPGWGGTDTQYFGPGTRLTVL.

This clonotype appeared a few times. This chain uses TRBV20-1 with TRBJ2-5; 13 bases agree with TRBD2. Germline V gene lookup returns CDR1 DFQATT and CDR2 SNEGSKA (reference sequence). The V segment lost 2 bases and the J segment 9 bases; nucleotides outside the gene matches: 9. The CDR3 has 15 residues. The CDR3 DNA reads as TGCAGTGCTAGAAAACTAGCGGGGGGGCGGAGGGCCCAGTACTTC. It codes for CSARKLAGGRRAQYF.

This clonotype was counted at least ten times. The chain is built from TRBV20-1 and TRBJ2-7; D is possibly TRBD1 or TRBD2 (5 bases each). This CDR3 is built from 17 residues. Per germline, CDR1 DFQATT and CDR2 SNEGSKA (reference sequence). Trimming shortened V by 2 bases and J by 2 bases, and 22 bases separated the two germline ends. The CDR3 DNA is TGCAGTGCTAGAAAATCCGGGACCCCGGGCGTTGCCTACGAGCAGTACGTC. It encodes CSARKSGTPGVAYEQYV.

This clonotype was found many times. The V gene is TRBV4-1, the J gene TRBJ2-7; 9 bases line up with TRBD1. Trimming removed 2 bases from V and 5 bases from J; junction bases left unmatched: 1. The CDR3 contains 13 residues. CDR1 is MGHRA, CDR2 YSYEKL, per germline. The CDR3 sequence: CASSQRQGDEQYV. The CDR3, as DNA: TGCGCCAGCAGCCAAAGACAGGGGGACGAGCAGTACGTC.

In its sample, this clonotype was seen a few times. The CDR3 DNA follows: TGCGCCAGCAGCTTCCAAAGTAGCACAGATACGCAGTATTTT. Amino acid sequence: CASSFQSSTDTQYF. The rearrangement uses TRBV5-1 and TRBJ2-3, with D hard to call. CDR3 length: 14 amino acids. Trimming removed 2 bases from V and 0 bases from J, with 7 bases in between. CDR1 and CDR2 (germline): SGHRS, YFSETQ.

This clonotype was recorded a few times. The rearrangement joins TRBV12-3 or TRBV12-4 to TRBJ2-3; 7 nucleotides match TRBD1. The CDR3 contains 14 residues. Trimming removed 8 bases from V and 7 bases from J; junction bases left unmatched: 12. CDR3 loop: CASLGQLSFNTQYF. DNA for the CDR3: TGTGCCAGCCTGGGACAGCTATCGTTCAATACGCAGTATTTT.

This clonotype was seen more than once but under ten times. J is TRBJ1-1 and V is TRBV15; the D gene is possibly TRBD1 (5 bases). From germline, CDR1 is LNHNV and CDR2 YYDKDF (reference sequence). V lost 5 bases and J 5 bases, leaving 15 bases between the germline ends. CDR3 size: 14 residues. The CDR3, as DNA: TGTGCCACCAGCCTCACAGGAGGAGGAACTGAAGCTTTCTTT. This sequence encodes CATSLTGGGTEAFF. The full variable domain, its missing parts supplied by reference TRBV15 and TRBJ1-1, is DAMVIQNPRYQVTQFGKPVTLSCSQTLNHNVMYWYQQKSSQAPKLLFHYYDKDFNNEADTPDNFQSRRPNTSFCFLDIRSPGLGDTAMYLCATSLTGGGTEAFFGQGTRLTVV.

This clonotype appeared a few times. CDR3 nucleotide sequence: TGTGCCAGCAGCCCCCTCTGGGCCTCGAACACCGGGGAGCTGTTTTTT. This translates into CASSPLWASNTGELFF. The rearrangement joins TRBV11-2 to TRBJ2-2; D is uncertain. The germline V and J ends were trimmed by 5 bases and 0 bases, with 13 bases remaining between them. The CDR3 extends over 16 amino acids. Germline CDR1 and CDR2: SGHAT and FQNNGV.

The V call is TRBV10-3, the J call TRBJ2-7; D gene uncertain. This CDR3 spans 11 amino acids. Looked up from germline, CDR1 is ENHRY and CDR2 is SYGVKD. V lost 10 bases and J 5 bases, leaving 12 bases between the germline ends. CDR3: CATLSGNEQYF. The CDR3 region has the DNA TGTGCCACCCTAAGTGGGAACGAGCAGTACTTC.

V and J are TRBV5-1 and TRBJ2-1; D is ambiguous. V lost 0 bases to trimming and J lost 7 bases, with 8 bases between them. CDR1 and CDR2 (germline): SGHRS, YFSETQ. CDR3 length equals 13 residues. The DNA for the CDR3 is TGCGCCAGCAGCTTGGCCCCGTTTAATGAGCAGTTCTTC. Its translation is CASSLAPFNEQFF.

Regarding this clonotype: Compared with germline, one end of the junction differs, possibly owing to a read error. V and J are TRBV5-8 and TRBJ1-2; D unresolved. From germline, CDR1 is SGHTS and CDR2 YDEGEE. The CDR3 sequence is 12 residues long. CDR3: CACCLHNCGYTF. CDR3 nucleotide sequence: TGTGCCTGCTGCCTGCACAACTGTGGCTACACCTTC.

This clonotype was found a few times. V and J are TRBV14 and TRBJ1-2; perhaps TRBD1 as D (6 bases). The V gene lost 5 bases and the J gene lost 5 bases, with 12 bases spanning the gap. The CDR3 contains 13 residues. Germline CDR1 and CDR2: SGHDN and FVKESK. As DNA, the CDR3 is TGTGCCAGCAGCTCCTGGGACATTTATGGCTACACCTTC. Its translation: CASSSWDIYGYTF. Full variable domain (remainder filled in from reference TRBV14 and TRBJ1-2): EAGVTQFPSHSVIEKGQTVTLRCDPISGHDNLYWYRRVMGKEIKFLLHFVKESKQDESGMPNNRFLAERTGGTYSTLKVQPAELEDSGVYFCASSSWDIYGYTFGSGTRLTVV.

This clonotype was detected a few times. V and J are TRBV5-5 and TRBJ1-1; no firm D call. Trimming took 3 bases from V and 3 from J, leaving 9 bases between them. The CDR3 extends over 13 amino acids. Germline V lookup: CDR1 SGHKS, CDR2 YYEKEE (reference sequence). The CDR3 nucleotides are TGTGCCAGCAGCTCCGACACGCACACTGAAGCTTTCTTT. Its translation is CASSSDTHTEAFF.

This clonotype was counted many times. J is TRBJ1-1 and V is TRBV5-1, with 8 bases fitting TRBD1. Germline loops: CDR1 SGHRS, CDR2 YFSETQ. The CDR3 totals 15 residues. V shed 4 bases and J 1 base; nucleotides not matched to a gene: 6. CDR3 residues: CASSPGTGWNTEAFF. The CDR3, as DNA: TGCGCCAGCAGCCCTGGGACAGGTTGGAACACTGAAGCTTTCTTT.

This clonotype was seen ten or more times. The chain couples TRBV28 to TRBJ2-1, with 8 bases aligning to TRBD2. The germline CDR1 and CDR2 sequences are MDHEN and SYDVKM. Losses at the gene ends were 4 bases for V and 10 bases for J; bases not matched to a gene: 12. The CDR3 sequence is 15 residues long. The CDR3 DNA is TGTGCCAGCAGTTCCCCAGGACTAGCTCTGAACGAGCAGTTCTTC. Its protein product is CASSSPGLALNEQFF.

This clonotype has at least ten counts. The chain has TRBV5-1 and TRBJ2-3; the D is unclear. Germline values: CDR1 SGHRS, CDR2 YFSETQ. This CDR3 is 14 amino acids long. The V and J ends lost 7 bases and 6 bases respectively, with 18 bases between them. The CDR3 region is CASPSGPRVDTQYF. CDR3 DNA sequence: TGCGCCAGCCCCTCGGGCCCCCGAGTGGATACGCAGTATTTT.

The CDR3 sequence: CASSYESTEAFF. CDR3 nucleotides: TGTGCCAGCAGCTACGAGTCCACTGAAGCTTTCTTT. The genes are TRBV7-9 and TRBJ1-1; D is unclear. The germline V gene encodes CDR1 SEHNR and CDR2 FQNEAQ (reference sequence). Trimming cost V 4 bases and J 4 bases, with 7 bases left between them. This CDR3 has 12 amino acids.

This clonotype was seen a few times. The chain recombines TRBV7-2 with TRBJ2-5, with D possibly being TRBD1 (5 bases). Germline assignment: CDR1 SGHTA and CDR2 FQGNSA. The CDR3 covers 14 residues. Trimming took off 3 bases at V and 5 bases at J, with 13 bases between the two ends. Here the CDR3 reads CASSLTQGVETQYF. CDR3 in DNA: TGTGCCAGCAGCTTGACGCAGGGTGTCGAGACCCAGTACTTC.

This clonotype was seen a few times. The rearrangement uses TRBV12-3 or TRBV12-4 and TRBJ2-5, with a weak D call TRBD1 (5 bases). The length of the CDR3 is 12 residues. V was clipped by 4 bases and J by 14 bases, with 17 bases between them. CDR3 loop: CASSSNRQTLYF. CDR3 DNA sequence: TGTGCCAGCAGTTCTAATAGACAGACTCTATACTTC.

This clonotype turned up a few times. The chain links TRBV5-1 to TRBJ1-1, with a tentative D call TRBD1 (5 bases). Germline values: CDR1 SGHRS, CDR2 YFSETQ. The V end was cut by 5 bases, the J end by 6 bases, with 17 bases between. This CDR3 has 14 amino acids. CDR3 nucleotide sequence: TGCGCCAGCAGTTCCGGGACCCTCGGGGCTGAAGCTTTCTTT. Amino acids: CASSSGTLGAEAFF.

The chain uses TRBV4-3 and TRBJ2-7; D is undetermined. The CDR3 is 15 residues long. V dropped 0 bases and J dropped 1 base, with 10 bases sitting between them. Germline CDR1 LGHNA, CDR2 YSLEER. CDR3 bases: TGCGCCAGCAGCCAAGATGAGTGGGGTTCCTACGAGCAGTACTTC. It codes for CASSQDEWGSYEQYF.

V and J are TRBV7-2 and TRBJ1-1; 7 bases align to TRBD1. The CDR3 runs 15 residues. The V and J ends lost 1 base and 3 bases, in that order; junction bases with no gene match: 5. Germline V lookup: CDR1 SGHTA, CDR2 FQGNSA. The CDR3 protein is CASSLVAGGDTEAFF. The CDR3 DNA reads as TGTGCCAGCAGCTTAGTGGCAGGGGGGGACACTGAAGCTTTCTTT.

The V call is TRBV12-3 or TRBV12-4, the J call TRBJ2-1, with 9 bases lining up with TRBD2. The CDR3 loop spans 15 amino acids. V shed 7 bases and J 10 bases; nucleotides not matched to a gene: 14. The CDR3 DNA is TGTGCCAGCACCCCCAGTGGCGGGGGGGCCGGGGAGCAGTTCTTC. Translating gives CASTPSGGGAGEQFF.

V and J are TRBV4-3 and TRBJ2-2; maybe TRBD1 (6 bases). The germline V gene encodes CDR1 LGHNA and CDR2 YSLEER. This CDR3 is built from 15 residues. Deletions cut 0 bases from V and 3 bases from J, with 8 bases between. The CDR3 bases are TGCGCCAGCAGCCAAGAGCACAGGGACACCGGGGAGCTGTTTTTT. Translating it yields CASSQEHRDTGELFF.

The chain recombines TRBV5-1 with TRBJ2-2; no clear D gene. Germline lookup yields CDR1 SGHRS and CDR2 YFSETQ. Trimming took 4 bases from V and 2 from J, leaving 6 bases between them. The length of the CDR3 is 13 residues. CDR3 amino acids: CASSIGNTGELFF. DNA for the CDR3: TGCGCCAGCAGCATCGGAAACACCGGGGAGCTGTTTTTT.